Sequencing of this T cell receptor (beta chain) was carried out in a study of Ad26.COV2.S vaccination and SARS-CoV-2 variants. General study results and limits: Comparable non-spike TCR breadth was observed in vaccine and placebo recipients. Analyses of TCR breadth and depth may have underestimated total T cell responses.

TCRdb keeps only in-frame clones here, not all; method: immunoSEQ multiplex PCR. This repertoire shows roughly 700,000 clones, roughly 90% found once; its top ten account for approximately 1.5%. Treatment defined: roughly 19 received Ad26.COV2.S at low or high dose, single or two shots; about 5 received placebo; per-sample allocation not given. After the first vaccine or placebo injection, samples were drawn on day 63. It was an adult aged 18-55 years in Boston who was the donor. This clone was recorded once. Its antigen is still unknown. V was trimmed by 0 bases and J by 0 bases, leaving 12 bases between them. The CDR3 consists of 16 residues. Germline CDR1 and CDR2: SNHLY and FYNNEI.

The receptor's source is a person aged 18-65 years who received the Ad26.COV2.S COVID-19 vaccine or a placebo. The starting material was peripheral blood, obtained in a trial of Ad26.COV2.S vaccine versus placebo. The chain recombines TRBV2 with TRBJ2-7; D not certain. The CDR3 DNA is TGTGCCAGCAGTGAAGCCAGAGCGCCTATCTCCTACGAGCAGTACTTC. It translates to CASSEARAPISYEQYF. The whole variable domain, filled in from reference TRBV2 and TRBJ2-7, reads EPEVTQTPSHQVTQMGQEVILRCVPISNHLYFYWYRQILGQKVEFLVSFYNNEISEKSEIFDDQFSVERPDGSNFTLKIRSTKLEDSAMYFCASSEARAPISYEQYFGPGTRLTVT.